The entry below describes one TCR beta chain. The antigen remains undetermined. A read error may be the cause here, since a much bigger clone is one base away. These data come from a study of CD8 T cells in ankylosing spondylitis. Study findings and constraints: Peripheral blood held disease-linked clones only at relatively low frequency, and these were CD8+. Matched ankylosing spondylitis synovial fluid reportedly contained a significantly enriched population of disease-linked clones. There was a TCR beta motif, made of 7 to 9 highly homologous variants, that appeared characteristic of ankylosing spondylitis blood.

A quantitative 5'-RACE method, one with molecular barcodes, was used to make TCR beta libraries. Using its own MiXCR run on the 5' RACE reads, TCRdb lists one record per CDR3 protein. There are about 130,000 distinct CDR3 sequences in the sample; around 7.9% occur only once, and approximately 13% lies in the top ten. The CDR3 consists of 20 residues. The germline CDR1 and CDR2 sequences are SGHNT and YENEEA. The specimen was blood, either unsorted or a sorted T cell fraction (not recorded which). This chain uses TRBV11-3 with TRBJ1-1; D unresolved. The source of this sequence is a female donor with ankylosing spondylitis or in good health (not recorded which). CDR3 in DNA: TGTGCCGGCAGCCCCCGGTCCCATTCTCGGGTAGGAATAATGAACACTGAAGCTTTCTTT. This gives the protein CAGSPRSHSRVGIMNTEAFF. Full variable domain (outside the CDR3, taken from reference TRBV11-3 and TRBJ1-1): EAGVVQSPRYKIIEKKQPVAFWCNPISGHNTLYWYLQNLGQGPELLIRYENEEAVDDSQLPKDRFSAERLKGVDSTLKIQPAELGDSAVYLCAGSPRSHSRVGIMNTEAFFGQGTRLTVV.